Listed below are T cell receptor beta chains from one sample, sequenced in a study of blood T cells in healthy people across ages. TCRdb processed the 5' RACE reads anew with MiXCR; each CDR3 protein has one entry. This table has about 1.4 million distinct CDR3 sequences, approximately 59% appearing once. Sequencing was done on a sample of blood. Source of these receptors: a man between 18 and 29 years old in good health. CDR3s include the opening cysteine and the closing phenylalanine or tryptophan. The order of the fields is CDR3 length, J gene, V gene, CDR3 protein.

len: 15; j_gene: TRBJ2-1; v_gene: TRBV27; CDR3aa: CASSWGTSVYNEQFF
len: 16; j_gene: TRBJ2-2; v_gene: TRBV25-1; CDR3aa: CASSEYGTSITGELFF
len: 15; j_gene: TRBJ1-3; v_gene: TRBV6-5; CDR3aa: CASSATGASGNTIYF
len: 14; j_gene: TRBJ2-1; v_gene: TRBV29-1; CDR3aa: CSVEGAFRKGEQFF
len: 14; j_gene: TRBJ2-5; v_gene: TRBV29-1; CDR3aa: CSVELEVTSGDQYF
len: 14; j_gene: TRBJ2-7; v_gene: TRBV3-1; CDR3aa: CASSDQDQIYEQYF
len: 15; j_gene: TRBJ1-4; v_gene: TRBV6-5; CDR3aa: CASSPESRAAEKLFF
len: 19; j_gene: TRBJ2-6; v_gene: TRBV4-1; CDR3aa: CASSHRQVARSSGANVLTF
len: 16; j_gene: TRBJ2-3; v_gene: TRBV2; CDR3aa: CASSEVGLADTDTQYF
len: 13; j_gene: TRBJ1-1; v_gene: TRBV6-5; CDR3aa: CASRLAENTEAFF
len: 15; j_gene: TRBJ1-6; v_gene: TRBV2; CDR3aa: CASSESGSGYTPLHF
len: 14; j_gene: TRBJ2-1; v_gene: TRBV15; CDR3aa: CATSRGGGDNEQFF
len: 12; j_gene: TRBJ1-2; v_gene: TRBV28; CDR3aa: CASSQNLFGYTF
len: 17; j_gene: TRBJ1-2; v_gene: TRBV4-1; CDR3aa: CASSQVPQPGQGYGYTF
len: 15; j_gene: TRBJ2-6; v_gene: TRBV10-3; CDR3aa: CAISELEPGANVLTF
len: 15; j_gene: TRBJ2-7; v_gene: TRBV2; CDR3aa: CASGNRDPSNHEQYF
len: 16; j_gene: TRBJ1-6; v_gene: TRBV28; CDR3aa: CASSLLQGTYNSPLHF
len: 14; j_gene: TRBJ2-1; v_gene: TRBV15; CDR3aa: CATSRENSDNEQFF
len: 14; j_gene: TRBJ1-4; v_gene: TRBV4-1; CDR3aa: CASSPEGGSEKLFF
len: 14; j_gene: TRBJ2-7; v_gene: TRBV5-4; CDR3aa: CASSLKGNSYEQYF
len: 11; j_gene: TRBJ2-7; v_gene: TRBV29-1; CDR3aa: CSVDTAYEQYF
len: 17; j_gene: TRBJ2-1; v_gene: TRBV6-2/TRBV6-3; CDR3aa: CASSRPKTGQINNEQFF
len: 13; j_gene: TRBJ1-5; v_gene: TRBV6-2/TRBV6-3; CDR3aa: CASSYLAGEPQHF
len: 15; j_gene: TRBJ2-3; v_gene: TRBV5-1; CDR3aa: CASSLASGITDTQYF
len: 17; j_gene: TRBJ2-2; v_gene: TRBV7-2; CDR3aa: CASSLVLAGAHTGELFF
len: 18; j_gene: TRBJ1-2; v_gene: TRBV4-2; CDR3aa: CASSQERTSPGLGGGYTF
len: 14; j_gene: TRBJ2-2; v_gene: TRBV27; CDR3aa: CASSFPEGPGELFF
len: 14; j_gene: TRBJ2-1; v_gene: TRBV3-1; CDR3aa: CASRGQGLKNEQFF
len: 16; j_gene: -; v_gene: TRBV7-2; CDR3aa: CASSSASGTGNAEQYF
len: 13; j_gene: TRBJ1-1; v_gene: TRBV7-9; CDR3aa: CASSPAIRTEAFF
len: 12; j_gene: TRBJ2-5; v_gene: TRBV12-3/TRBV12-4; CDR3aa: CASSFRGQEQYF
len: 13; j_gene: TRBJ2-1; v_gene: TRBV2; CDR3aa: CASGKREVNEQFF
len: 15; j_gene: TRBJ2-7; v_gene: TRBV6-2/TRBV6-3; CDR3aa: CASSYQDRGQYEQYF
len: 15; j_gene: TRBJ2-7; v_gene: TRBV29-1; CDR3aa: CSVEDPSGGIWTRYF
len: 16; j_gene: TRBJ2-1; v_gene: TRBV27; CDR3aa: CASRKEAGGPSDEQFF
len: 14; j_gene: TRBJ1-4; v_gene: TRBV29-1; CDR3aa: CSALDRETNEKLFF
len: 14; j_gene: TRBJ1-2; v_gene: TRBV27; CDR3aa: CASSLSGTGVGYTF
len: 16; j_gene: TRBJ2-1; v_gene: TRBV7-9; CDR3aa: CASSLKKAGVGNEQFF
len: 14; j_gene: TRBJ2-2; v_gene: TRBV2; CDR3aa: CASKTGTKTGELFF
len: 17; j_gene: TRBJ2-3; v_gene: TRBV14; CDR3aa: CASSQDDSGRGIDTQYF
len: 13; j_gene: TRBJ1-5; v_gene: TRBV20-1; CDR3aa: CSALGGTNQPRHF
len: 14; j_gene: -; v_gene: TRBV10-2; CDR3aa: CASSVHSPLDEQYF
len: 14; j_gene: TRBJ2-3; v_gene: TRBV7-6; CDR3aa: CASSLDKSTDTQYF
len: 15; j_gene: TRBJ2-1; v_gene: TRBV6-5; CDR3aa: CASSYLRGKDNEQFF
len: 15; j_gene: TRBJ1-5; v_gene: TRBV4-2; CDR3aa: CASSQADRGNQPQHF
len: 14; j_gene: TRBJ2-5; v_gene: TRBV7-9; CDR3aa: CASSSEGSLREQYF
len: 13; j_gene: TRBJ1-4; v_gene: TRBV25-1; CDR3aa: CASSAHYTEKLFF
len: 13; j_gene: TRBJ2-5; v_gene: TRBV5-5; CDR3aa: CASSLTGYETQYF
len: 15; j_gene: TRBJ2-5; v_gene: TRBV10-3; CDR3aa: CAISESGLSEETQYF
len: 15; j_gene: TRBJ2-1; v_gene: TRBV19; CDR3aa: CASSQTTSGYNEQFF
len: 13; j_gene: TRBJ2-1; v_gene: TRBV20-1; CDR3aa: CSAREARDNEQFF
len: 14; j_gene: TRBJ1-4; v_gene: TRBV27; CDR3aa: CASSDIATNEKLFF
len: 14; j_gene: TRBJ2-5; v_gene: TRBV3-1; CDR3aa: CASSQVGGKETQYF
len: 16; j_gene: TRBJ2-1; v_gene: TRBV20-1; CDR3aa: CSASISSGRANNEQFF
len: 17; j_gene: TRBJ2-3; v_gene: TRBV29-1; CDR3aa: CSVEARLAGGGADTQYF